This T cell receptor (beta chain) was sequenced for a study of T cells in women clearing cervical HPV infection. Study context: Controls' single incident HPV16 infection cleared within 12 months without precancer. For cases, blood was sampled a median approximately 150 days after lesion detection, interquartile range about 90 to 210 days.

The CDR3 is made up of 16 amino acids. The germline CDR1 and CDR2 sequences are MGHRA and YSYEKL. V gave up 1 base and J gave up 0 bases, with 12 bases separating them. Assay used: immunoSEQ multiplex PCR; TCRdb lists only in-frame clones, some missing. The sample has tens of thousands of clones, and its top ten clones hold 5.5% to 8.5%. Notes on this clone: The CDR3 extends 3 residues past the end of the read, so its final part is completed from the germline J gene.

The specimen sequenced was blood buffy coat. The rearrangement links TRBV4-1 to TRBJ1-1; D remains ambiguous. The sequence came from a woman aged 18 to 75 with a cervical HPV16 infection that either progressed to CIN3+ or cleared (not recorded which). CDR3 in amino acids: CASSQGRSALNTEAFF. The sequenced part of the CDR3 DNA is TGCGCCAGCAGCCAAGGCAGGTCGGCCCTGAACACTGAA.